This T cell receptor (beta chain) was captured in a study of CD8+ T cells in alopecia areata. On the study more broadly: Treated patients received severity scores based on the percentage of scalp area affected.

The authors extracted RNA and reverse transcribed it into cDNA as the sequencing template. Only in-frame clones appear in the TCRdb table, and some are missing; sequencing was by immunoSEQ multiplex PCR. The table has 150,000 to 200,000 clones, about 47% seen once; the top ten hold 10%. With V trimmed by 4 bases and J by 6 bases, 11 bases remained unmatched. This CDR3 has 15 residues. Germline V gene lookup returns CDR1 SGHRS and CDR2 YFSETQ. Noted treatment: oral pan-JAK inhibitor, 5-10 mg twice daily. The origin of this receptor is a human donor with alopecia areata. The chain uses TRBV5-1 and TRBJ1-2; 8 bases align to TRBD1. Material: CD8+ T cells sorted from blood, obtained around week 54, from a patient treated with tofacitinib. CDR3 nucleotides: TGCGCCAGCAGCCTCCGACAGGGGAGCAACCATGGCTACACCTTC. Amino acids: CASSLRQGSNHGYTF.